This T cell receptor beta chain was profiled in a study of CD8 T cells in Susac syndrome. This clonotype was seen once. The antigen is not known. Overall study findings and caveats: As acknowledged by the study, its TCR sequencing and HLA analysis included a relatively small number of individuals.

Healthy donors served as the controls. They were matched for age and sex. Negative isolation was used for CD8+ and CD4+ T cells, and FACS enrichment was applied to TEMRA cells. Reverse transcription of about 0.5 to 1 ug RNA was carried out with random hexamers. The method of amplification for TCR beta CDR3 was immunoSEQ multiplex PCR, covering 54 Vbeta and 13 Jbeta. MiXCR, run by TCRdb on the immunoSEQ multiplex PCR reads, gives a single entry per CDR3 protein. This table holds 150,000 to 200,000 distinct CDR3 sequences, approximately 94% found once. Sequencing was done on a sample of CD4+ T cells from PBMCs. The TCR originated in a human donor in good health.

CDR3: CASSQDQGGPGDTQYF. The DNA of the CDR3 is TGCGCCAGCAGCCAAGACCAGGGGGGCCCTGGAGATACGCAGTATTTT. The chain combines TRBV4-3 with TRBJ2-3; D perhaps matches TRBD1 (7 bases). Between the trimmed V and J ends, which lost 0 bases and 5 bases, there was a span of 15 bases. CDR1 and CDR2 (germline): LGHNA, YSLEER. The CDR3 spans 16 residues.